Listed below are T cell receptor beta chains from one sample, sequenced in a study of graft-versus-host responses after intestinal transplantation. The antigens these receptors bind are not known. TCRdb's copy holds only in-frame clones and misses some; the assay was immunoSEQ multiplex PCR. The table shows about 39,000 clones, with over 90% occurring only once. Sequencing was performed on unstimulated CD8+ T cells sorted from spleen or lymph node cells, taken before transplant. All receptors derive from a human donor who was the organ donor for an intestinal transplant. Each CDR3 is given with its conserved first and last residue. D genes are given only for firm matches. A clone size is listed for some rows: how often the clone was seen (once, few, many), or a class if it is expanded.

size: -
V: TRBV6-6
length: 14
D: TRBD1
J: TRBJ1-1
DNA: TGTGCCAGCAGCCCCGACAGGGGCAACACTGAAGCTTTCTTT
CDR3: CASSPDRGNTEAFF

size: -
V: TRBV5-4
length: 14
D: TRBD1
J: TRBJ1-2
DNA: TGTGCCAGCAGCCCGGACAGGGGTTTAGATGGCTACACCTTC
CDR3: CASSPDRGLDGYTF

size: -
V: TRBV6-5
length: 14
D: TRBD1
J: TRBJ1-5
DNA: TGTGCCAGCAGTAGCTCAGGGGGCGGTCAGCCCCAGCATTTT
CDR3: CASSSSGGGQPQHF

size: -
V: TRBV29-1
length: 14
D: -
J: TRBJ1-2
DNA: TGCAGCGTTCCTAACCCCGGCAGGAACTATGGCTACACCTTC
CDR3: CSVPNPGRNYGYTF

size: -
V: TRBV6-6
length: 14
D: -
J: TRBJ2-7
DNA: TGTGCCAGCAGTTACGCCCGGACAGTGTACGAGCAGTACTTC
CDR3: CASSYARTVYEQYF

size: -
V: TRBV4-3
length: 18
D: TRBD2
J: TRBJ2-3
DNA: TGCGCCAGCAGCCAAGCGCCTCCGGGACTAAGGTGGCCAGATACGCAGTATTTT
CDR3: CASSQAPPGLRWPDTQYF

size: -
V: TRBV11-2
length: 14
D: -
J: TRBJ2-3
DNA: TGTGCCAGCAGTGGGGATGGCTTCCCCTCTCCGCAGTATTTT
CDR3: CASSGDGFPSPQYF

size: -
V: TRBV7-9
length: 16
D: -
J: TRBJ2-3
DNA: TGTGCCAGCAGCTCCGGGACGCGCGTGGGCACAGATACGCAGTATTTT
CDR3: CASSSGTRVGTDTQYF

size: -
V: TRBV10-3
length: 18
D: -
J: TRBJ2-3
DNA: TGTGCCATCAGCCTATCAGACACCGGGACTGAAAAAGTGGATACGCAGTATTTT
CDR3: CAISLSDTGTEKVDTQYF

size: -
V: TRBV14
length: 12
D: -
J: TRBJ1-5
DNA: TGTGCCAGCAGCCAATTAAACCAGCCCCAGCATTTT
CDR3: CASSQLNQPQHF

size: -
V: TRBV14
length: 16
D: TRBD2
J: TRBJ2-3
DNA: TGTGCCAGCAGCCGACTAGCGGGGGCGTACACAGATACGCAGTATTTT
CDR3: CASSRLAGAYTDTQYF

size: -
V: TRBV9
length: 17
D: -
J: TRBJ2-2
DNA: TGTGCCAGCAGCGGACTCGAGGGGGGGCTTTATCCCGGGGAGCTGTTTTTT
CDR3: CASSGLEGGLYPGELFF

size: -
V: TRBV6-7
length: 17
D: TRBD1
J: TRBJ2-7
DNA: TGTGCCAGCAGTCCACACGGGACAGGGGATGGATGGAACGAGCAGTGCTTC
CDR3: CASSPHGTGDGWNEQCF

size: -
V: TRBV7-9
length: 15
D: TRBD1
J: TRBJ1-6
DNA: TGTGCCAGCAGCTTAGCGGACAGGGCGGATTCACCCCTCCACTTT
CDR3: CASSLADRADSPLHF

size: -
V: TRBV5-5
length: 14
D: -
J: TRBJ2-3
DNA: TGTGCCAGCAGCTTGAACGGGGACTTAGATACGCAGTATTTT
CDR3: CASSLNGDLDTQYF

size: -
V: TRBV27
length: 13
D: -
J: TRBJ2-7
DNA: TGTGCCAGCAGTTTCCGGGACTCCTACGAGCAGTACTTC
CDR3: CASSFRDSYEQYF

size: -
V: TRBV2
length: 15
D: -
J: TRBJ1-1
DNA: TGTGCCAGCAGTGCCTGGGCGGGAATGAACACTGAAGCTTTCTTT
CDR3: CASSAWAGMNTEAFF

size: -
V: TRBV5-4
length: 11
D: -
J: TRBJ2-7
DNA: TGTGCCAGCACAGAGAGGGGCGAGCAGTACTTC
CDR3: CASTERGEQYF

size: -
V: TRBV9
length: 14
D: -
J: TRBJ1-2
DNA: TGTGCCAGCAGCGTAGAGGGCAGGAGGGATGGCTACACCTTC
CDR3: CASSVEGRRDGYTF

size: -
V: TRBV28
length: 16
D: TRBD1
J: TRBJ2-1
DNA: TGTGCCAGCAGTTTACGACAGGGAAGCTCCTACAATGAGCAGTTCTTC
CDR3: CASSLRQGSSYNEQFF

size: -
V: TRBV4-1
length: 14
D: -
J: TRBJ2-3
DNA: TGCGCCAGCAGCCAAGTTGGCCCCACAGATACGCAGTATTTT
CDR3: CASSQVGPTDTQYF

size: -
V: TRBV30
length: 15
D: -
J: TRBJ2-1
DNA: TGTGCCTGGAGGGGTCAACAGGGCTGGGACAATGAGCAGTTCTTC
CDR3: CAWRGQQGWDNEQFF

size: -
V: TRBV10-2
length: 13
D: -
J: TRBJ1-5
DNA: TGCGCCAGCACTTCCTACAGCAATCAGCCCCAGCATTTT
CDR3: CASTSYSNQPQHF

size: -
V: TRBV27
length: 16
D: -
J: TRBJ1-4
DNA: TGTGCCAGCAGTTTATTATCCTCCACGATCAATGAAAAACTGTTTTTT
CDR3: CASSLLSSTINEKLFF

size: once
V: TRBV14
length: 14
D: -
J: TRBJ2-7
DNA: TGTGCCAGCAGCCTACACCTCAGCTCCTACGAGCAGTACTTC
CDR3: CASSLHLSSYEQYF